One and the same sample provided the 15 T cell receptor beta chains below, sequenced in a study of T cell responses to AZD1222 COVID-19 vaccine (dated by TCRdb to the early 2020s). This sample's time point label indicates: baseline before first vaccination. The library came from the immunoSEQ multiplex PCR assay. Not all clones reach the TCRdb copy of this immuneACCESS table, which keeps in-frame sequences only. Checked studies attribute under half of the gap to unresolved V genes and leave the rest unexplained. The sample table contains 74,000 or so clones; only one count was recorded for roughly 81% of them. The top ten hold about an eighth of the sample. This specimen consisted of peripheral blood, obtained on day 0 of AZD1222 vaccination. Every receptor here comes from an adult in good health.

The count of this clone is one. The gene calls are TRBV7-9 and TRBJ2-1; D unresolved. The germline V and J ends were trimmed by 0 bases and 4 bases, with 13 bases remaining between them. The CDR3 is 16 residues long. From germline, CDR1 is SEHNR and CDR2 FQNEAQ (reference sequence). This CDR3 is CASSLAPRSAYNEQFF. The CDR3 DNA is TGTGCCAGCAGCTTAGCCCCACGCTCCGCGTACAATGAGCAGTTCTTC.

The chain joins TRBV7-2 to TRBJ1-2, with a weak D call TRBD1 (6 bases). Trimming removed 3 bases from V and 7 bases from J, with 24 bases in between. The CDR3 contains 17 residues. Germline V gene data show CDR1 as SGHTA and CDR2 as FQGNSA. DNA of the CDR3: TGTGCCAGCAGCTTGGCAGGGGCTAGAGTGGGTGTTTTTGGCTACACCTTC. Its translation is CASSLAGARVGVFGYTF.

This chain joins TRBV14 and TRBJ2-5; 8 positions agree with TRBD2. The CDR3 runs 14 residues. Germline-derived CDR1 and CDR2 are SGHDN and FVKESK. Trimming removed 2 bases from V and 7 bases from J; junction bases left unmatched: 6. The CDR3 loop reads CASSQNPGGGTQYF. The DNA for the CDR3 is TGTGCCAGCAGCCAAAACCCGGGAGGGGGGACCCAGTACTTC.

The rearrangement joins TRBV7-8 to TRBJ2-6; no definite D call. The V end lost 0 bases, the J end lost 0 bases, and 6 bases lay between the germline ends. CDR1 is SGHVS and CDR2 is FQNEAQ in the germline V gene. The CDR3 spans 16 residues. This CDR3 reads CASSLAWFSGANVLTF. The DNA of the CDR3 is TGTGCCAGCAGCTTAGCGTGGTTCTCTGGGGCCAACGTCCTGACTTTC.

The chain links TRBV5-4 to TRBJ1-1; D is uncertain. Trimming took 2 bases from V and 11 from J, leaving 19 bases between them. The CDR3 extends over 14 amino acids. Germline CDR1 SGHNT, CDR2 YYREEE (reference sequence). CDR3: CASSFFGGPPRAFF. For the CDR3, the DNA is TGTGCCAGCAGCTTTTTCGGCGGCCCCCCCCGGGCTTTCTTT.

This clone was seen a single time. The chain joins TRBV7-8 to TRBJ1-6; D not certain. Germline assignment: CDR1 SGHVS and CDR2 FQNEAQ. This CDR3 is 17 amino acids long. With 1 base removed from V and 9 bases from J, the gap between germline ends came to 19 bases. The CDR3: CASSLDASGGGVSPLHF. DNA of the CDR3: TGTGCCAGCAGCTTAGATGCGTCAGGCGGCGGGGTTTCACCCCTCCACTTT.

The chain employs TRBV28 and TRBJ1-1; no clear D gene. The CDR3 totals 14 residues. Germline values: CDR1 MDHEN, CDR2 SYDVKM. Between the trimmed V and J ends, which lost 3 bases and 1 base, there was a span of 9 bases. In DNA form, the CDR3 reads TGTGCCAGCAGTTTCGGCCCGGAGAACACTGAAGCTTTCTTT. Encoded protein: CASSFGPENTEAFF. The full variable domain, its missing parts supplied by reference TRBV28 and TRBJ1-1, is DVKVTQSSRYLVKRTGEKVFLECVQDMDHENMFWYRQDPGLGLRLIYFSYDVKMKEKGDIPEGYSVSREKKERFSLILESASTNQTSMYLCASSFGPENTEAFFGQGTRLTVV.

V and J are TRBV2 and TRBJ1-2, with D perhaps TRBD1 (6 bases). The V gene's germline CDR1 is SNHLY and CDR2 FYNNEI. This CDR3 has 12 residues. V was trimmed by 6 bases and J by 7 bases, leaving 12 bases between them. This CDR3 is CASRQGIGGYTF. Written as DNA, the CDR3 is TGTGCCAGCAGACAGGGCATAGGTGGCTACACCTTC.

The rearrangement links TRBV30 to TRBJ1-1; TRBD1 matches 8 bases. The CDR3 spans 15 residues. Trimming removed 4 bases from V and 4 bases from J; junction bases left unmatched: 11. Per germline, CDR1 GTSNPN and CDR2 SVGIG (reference sequence). CDR3 region: CAWKRPDRETTEAFF. DNA for the CDR3: TGTGCCTGGAAGCGCCCGGACAGGGAGACCACTGAAGCTTTCTTT. Based on the CDR3 plus reference TRBV30 and TRBJ1-1, the full variable domain is SQTIHQWPATLVQPVGSPLSLECTVEGTSNPNLYWYRQAAGRGLQLLFYSVGIGQISSEVPQNLSASRPQDRQFILSSKKLLLSDSGFYLCAWKRPDRETTEAFFGQGTRLTVV.

J is TRBJ1-6 and V is TRBV6-2 or TRBV6-3; D gene ambiguous. This CDR3 region has 14 residues. Germline lookup yields CDR1 MNHEY and CDR2 SVGEGT. The germline V and J ends were trimmed by 2 bases and 6 bases, with 8 bases remaining between them. CDR3 coding DNA: TGTGCCAGCAGTTACGTCGATCCTAATTCACCCCTCCACTTT. This codes for CASSYVDPNSPLHF.

The V gene is TRBV25-1, the J gene TRBJ2-1; D remains unclear. This CDR3 comprises 15 residues. Per germline, CDR1 MGHDK and CDR2 SYGVNS. V dropped 3 bases and J dropped 1 base, with 10 bases sitting between them. For the CDR3, the DNA is TGTGCCAGCAGTGATGGGCAGCTGTCCTACAATGAGCAGTTCTTC. Its translation: CASSDGQLSYNEQFF. Full variable domain (rest looked up from reference TRBV25-1 and TRBJ2-1): EADIYQTPRYLVIGTGKKITLECSQTMGHDKMYWYQQDPGMELHLIHYSYGVNSTEKGDLSSESTVSRIRTEHFPLTLESARPSHTSQYLCASSDGQLSYNEQFFGPGTRLTVL.

This clone was seen more than once but under ten times. The rearrangement uses TRBV19 and TRBJ1-2; the D is unclear. V was trimmed by 3 bases and J by 3 bases, leaving 17 bases between them. The V gene's germline CDR1 is LNHDA and CDR2 SQIVND (reference sequence). The CDR3 is 16 residues long. CDR3 region: CASSMGVGDAHYGYTF. For the CDR3, the DNA is TGTGCCAGTAGTATGGGAGTGGGAGACGCCCACTATGGCTACACCTTC.

The CDR3 bases are TGTGCCAGCAGCTCGGGACAGGGCTCCTACGAGCAGTACTTC. Its protein product is CASSSGQGSYEQYF. The rearrangement uses TRBV7-9 and TRBJ2-7; 9 bases fit TRBD1. This CDR3 has 14 amino acids. Germline-derived CDR1 and CDR2 are SEHNR and FQNEAQ (reference sequence). Trimming at V came to 4 bases and at J to 0 bases, leaving 1 base not matched to a gene.

The rearrangement joins TRBV28 to TRBJ1-2, with D unclear. The CDR3 has 13 residues. Trimming took off 7 bases at V and 4 bases at J, with 13 bases between the two ends. The germline gives CDR1 MDHEN, CDR2 SYDVKM. The CDR3 reads CASTASNLYGYTF. As DNA, the CDR3 is TGTGCCAGCACCGCAAGTAATCTCTATGGCTACACCTTC.

This sequence joins TRBV9 and TRBJ2-7; TRBD1 matches at 7 bases. The CDR3 contains 15 residues. Per the germline V gene, CDR1 is SGDLS and CDR2 is YYNGEE. V lost 3 bases, J lost 0 bases, and 6 bases stayed unmatched. CDR3 DNA: TGTGCCAGCAGCGCTGGGACAGCCTACTCCTACGAGCAGTACTTC. Amino acid sequence: CASSAGTAYSYEQYF. Filled out from reference TRBV9 and TRBJ2-7, the complete variable domain reads DSGVTQTPKHLITATGQRVTLRCSPRSGDLSVYWYQQSLDQGLQFLIQYYNGEERAKGNILERFSAQQFPDLHSELNLSSLELGDSALYFCASSAGTAYSYEQYFGPGTRLTVT.